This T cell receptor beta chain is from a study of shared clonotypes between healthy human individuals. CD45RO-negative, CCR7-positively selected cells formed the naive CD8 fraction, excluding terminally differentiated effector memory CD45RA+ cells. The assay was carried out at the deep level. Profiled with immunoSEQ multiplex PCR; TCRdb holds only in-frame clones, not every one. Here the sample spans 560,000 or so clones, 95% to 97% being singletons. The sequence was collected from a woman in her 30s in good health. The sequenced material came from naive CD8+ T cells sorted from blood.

The CDR3: CASSLAGTPVSNEQFF. The CDR3 bases are TGTGCCAGCAGCTTGGCAGGGACCCCTGTCAGCAATGAGCAGTTCTTC. The chain joins TRBV5-6 to TRBJ2-1; either TRBD1 or TRBD2 may fit D (5 bases each). CDR1 is SGHDT and CDR2 is YYEEEE in the germline V gene. The CDR3 sequence is 16 residues long. Trimming shortened V by 0 bases and J by 6 bases, and 16 bases separated the two germline ends.